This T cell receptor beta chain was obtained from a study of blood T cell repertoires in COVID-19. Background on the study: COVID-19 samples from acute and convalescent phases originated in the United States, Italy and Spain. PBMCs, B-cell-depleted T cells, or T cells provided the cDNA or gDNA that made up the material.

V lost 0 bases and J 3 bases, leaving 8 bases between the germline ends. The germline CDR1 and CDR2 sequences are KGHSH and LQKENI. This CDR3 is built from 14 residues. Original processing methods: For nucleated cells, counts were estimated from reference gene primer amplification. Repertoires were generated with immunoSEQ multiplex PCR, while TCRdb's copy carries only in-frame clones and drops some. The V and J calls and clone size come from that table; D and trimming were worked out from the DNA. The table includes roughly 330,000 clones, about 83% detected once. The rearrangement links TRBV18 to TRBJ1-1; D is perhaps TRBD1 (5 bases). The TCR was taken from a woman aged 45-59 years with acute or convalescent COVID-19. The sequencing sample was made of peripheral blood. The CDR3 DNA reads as TGTGCCAGCTCACCACCTTCAGGGTACACTGAAGCTTTCTTT. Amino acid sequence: CASSPPSGYTEAFF.